A single sample gave rise to the 23 T cell receptor beta chains below, sequenced in a study of T cells after yellow fever vaccination. TCRdb itself ran the 5' RACE reads through MiXCR, one entry per CDR3 protein. Of some 250,000 distinct CDR3 sequences in the sample, 6% to 7.5% are singletons; the top ten hold 0.85%. This sample comprised CD4+ T cells sorted from PBMCs, obtained 15 days after the yellow fever booster vaccination. These receptors all stem from a man younger than 40 who received the YFV17D yellow fever vaccine.

The chain has TRBV5-1 and TRBJ2-6, with 13 bases matching TRBD2. CDR3 size: 18 residues. The trim removed 5 bases at V and 0 bases at J, leaving 5 bases unmatched. Germline V gives CDR1 SGHRS, CDR2 YFSETQ. DNA for the CDR3: TGCGCCAGCAGAGGGACTAGCGGGAAAAACTCTGGGGCCAACGTCCTGACTTTC. As protein: CASRGTSGKNSGANVLTF.

This chain uses TRBV15 with TRBJ1-1; D call uncertain. The CDR3 is 14 amino acids. Trimming shortened V by 6 bases and J by 8 bases, and 19 bases separated the two germline ends. The germline V gene encodes CDR1 LNHNV and CDR2 YYDKDF (reference sequence). The CDR3 DNA sequence: TGTGCCACCAGATTTGGTCCGAGCACGGAGGAAGCTTTCTTT. Its protein is CATRFGPSTEEAFF.

This clonotype came up many times. The chain recombines TRBV10-3 with TRBJ2-2; 11 nucleotides match TRBD2. V dropped 6 bases and J dropped 3; count of bases not matched to a gene: 6. Germline V gene data show CDR1 as ENHRY and CDR2 as SYGVKD. The CDR3 consists of 16 residues. The chain's CDR3 is CAIRPGTSGYTGELFF. In nucleotides, the CDR3 is TGTGCCATCAGACCCGGGACTAGCGGATACACCGGGGAGCTGTTTTTT.

This clonotype has only a few counts. This chain links TRBV30 with TRBJ2-7; 10 nucleotides agree with TRBD1. After removal of 5 bases from V and 4 bases from J, the junction contained 5 bases not matched to a gene. This CDR3 has 13 amino acids. Germline V lookup: CDR1 GTSNPN, CDR2 SVGIG (reference sequence). The CDR3 loop reads CAWDGTGVYEQYF. The CDR3 nucleotides read TGTGCCTGGGATGGGACAGGGGTTTACGAGCAGTACTTC.

This clonotype was counted between two and nine times. This chain uses TRBV5-1 with TRBJ1-1, with D hard to call. With 4 bases removed from V and 3 bases from J, the gap between germline ends came to 16 bases. The germline V gene encodes CDR1 SGHRS and CDR2 YFSETQ. CDR3 size: 15 residues. The CDR3 loop is CASSPGRLSYTEAFF. CDR3 coding DNA: TGCGCCAGCAGCCCCGGGCGACTATCCTACACTGAAGCTTTCTTT.

This clonotype has only one observation. A much larger clone lies one base from this, so it may be a read error. The V call is TRBV3-1, the J call TRBJ2-7; tentatively, D is TRBD1 (6 bases). The CDR3 runs to 15 residues. Trimming removed 6 bases at V and 6 bases at J, with 21 bases between. Germline V gene sequence: CDR1 LGHDT, CDR2 YNNKEL (reference sequence). Here the CDR3 DNA reads TGTGCCAGCAGGCAGGCCGGGAAAGGGGGAAGCGAGCAGTACTTC. Translated, it gives CASRQAGKGGSEQYF.

This clonotype has a count of ten or more. The chain joins TRBV29-1 to TRBJ2-5; 10 bases align to TRBD2. The CDR3 consists of 11 residues. Per the germline V gene, CDR1 is SQVTM and CDR2 is ANQGSEA. V shed 7 bases, J shed 7 bases, and the junction held 3 bases outside the gene matches. CDR3 in DNA: TGCAGCGCTAGCGGGAGCGGGACCCAGTACTTC. It encodes CSASGSGTQYF.

This clonotype showed up many times. The chain employs TRBV5-1 and TRBJ1-1; D is unclear. V was shortened by 0 bases and J by 8 bases, with 14 bases between the two germline ends. Germline loops: CDR1 SGHRS, CDR2 YFSETQ. This CDR3 comprises 14 residues. As DNA, the CDR3 is TGCGCCAGCAGCTTGGTTGGGCGGATAACCGAAGCTTTCTTT. Translated: CASSLVGRITEAFF.

V gene TRBV6-5 combines with J gene TRBJ1-2; weak D call: TRBD1 (5 bases). V dropped 5 bases and J dropped 5 bases, with 21 bases sitting between them. Germline CDR1 reads MNHEY; CDR2 reads SVGAGI. This CDR3 region has 16 residues. The DNA of the CDR3 is TGTGCCAGCAGTCTCACCGTACCGGGGGTGGGGTATGGCTACACCTTC. This gives the protein CASSLTVPGVGYGYTF.

This clonotype occurred a few times. The chain uses TRBV20-1 and TRBJ2-5; D may correspond to TRBD1 or TRBD2 (6 bases each). The ends were cut back, 3 bases at V and 3 bases at J, with 17 bases in the middle. The CDR3 contains 15 residues. Germline CDR1 and CDR2: DFQATT and SNEGSKA (reference sequence). This chain's CDR3 is CSASDPGARKETQYF. In nucleotides, the CDR3 is TGCAGTGCTAGCGATCCGGGGGCGAGGAAAGAGACCCAGTACTTC.

This clonotype was detected many times. This chain connects TRBV5-6 to TRBJ2-4; D uncertain. The V and J ends lost 4 bases and 12 bases respectively, with 20 bases between them. CDR3 length: 14 residues. CDR1 and CDR2 (germline): SGHDT, YYEEEE. This CDR3 is CASSQLSLDVTQYF. The CDR3 bases are TGTGCCAGCAGCCAACTTTCCCTTGACGTCACTCAGTACTTC.

The chain links TRBV6-4 to TRBJ2-3; perhaps D is TRBD1 or TRBD2 (7 bases each). Germline assignment: CDR1 MRHNA and CDR2 SNTAGT. V dropped 2 bases and J dropped 3 bases, with 12 bases sitting between them. The CDR3 totals 15 residues. For the CDR3, the DNA is TGTGCCAGCAGTGACATGCAGGGGGGGACAGATACGCAGTATTTT. Protein: CASSDMQGGTDTQYF.

The table lists this clonotype with many counts. V and J are TRBV5-1 and TRBJ2-3; D gene uncertain. There are 13 residues in the CDR3. Germline CDR1 SGHRS, CDR2 YFSETQ. V gave up 4 bases and J gave up 0 bases, with 6 bases separating them. The CDR3 DNA reads as TGCGCCAGCAGCCTGGATAGCACAGATACGCAGTATTTT. Its protein is CASSLDSTDTQYF. Drawing the rest from reference TRBV5-1 and TRBJ2-3, the complete variable domain is KAGVTQTPRYLIKTRGQQVTLSCSPISGHRSVSWYQQTPGQGLQFLFEYFSETQRNKGNFPGRFSGRQFSNSRSEMNVSTLELGDSALYLCASSLDSTDTQYFGPGTRLTVL.

V usage is TRBV3-1 and J usage is TRBJ1-5; D unresolved. Germline loops: CDR1 LGHDT, CDR2 YNNKEL (reference sequence). This CDR3 has 17 amino acids. V gave up 4 bases and J gave up 0 bases, with 16 bases separating them. Here the CDR3 reads CASSPSRADYSNQPQHF. The DNA for the CDR3 is TGTGCCAGCAGCCCCTCGCGGGCAGATTATAGCAATCAGCCCCAGCATTTT.

This clonotype was seen a few times. J is TRBJ2-2 and V is TRBV20-1, with 7 nucleotides matching TRBD1. V lost 6 bases, J lost 4 bases, and 5 bases stayed unmatched. The CDR3 runs 13 residues. CDR1 is DFQATT and CDR2 is SNEGSKA in the germline V gene (reference sequence). In DNA, the CDR3 is TGCAGTGCGGGAACAGGGGTCACCGGGGAGCTGTTTTTT. This sequence encodes CSAGTGVTGELFF.

CDR3 sequence: CASSLEGRNYGYTF. CDR3 in DNA: TGTGCCAGCAGCTTAGAAGGACGTAACTATGGCTACACCTTC. This rearrangement joins TRBV7-8 to TRBJ1-2; no reliable D call. Germline V gene sequence: CDR1 SGHVS, CDR2 FQNEAQ. The CDR3 sequence is 14 residues long. V lost 1 base, J lost 1 base, and 7 bases lay in between.

On this clonotype: A clone one base away is much larger, so this may be a read error. This chain uses TRBV7-2 with TRBJ1-4; D not certain. The V and J ends lost 3 bases and 3 bases respectively, with 14 bases between them. The CDR3 is 16 residues long. Germline loops: CDR1 SGHTA, CDR2 FQGNSA. The CDR3 loop reads CASSFLRVSSNEKLFF. CDR3 DNA sequence: TGTGCCAGCAGCTTTTTAAGGGTGTCGTCTAATGAAAAACTGTTTTTT. Based on the CDR3 plus reference TRBV7-2 and TRBJ1-4, the full variable domain is GAGVSQSPSNKVTEKGKDVELRCDPISGHTALYWYRQSLGQGLEFLIYFQGNSAPDKSGLPSDRFSAERTGGSVSTLTIQRTQQEDSAVYLCASSFLRVSSNEKLFFGSGTQLSVL.

The V gene is TRBV20-1, the J gene TRBJ2-1; 9 nucleotides agree with TRBD1. Trimming took 0 bases from V and 9 from J; bases not matched to a gene: 9. There are 15 residues in the CDR3. Germline loops: CDR1 DFQATT, CDR2 SNEGSKA (reference sequence). CDR3 nucleotide sequence: TGCAGTGCTAGAGACGTGGGACAGGGTTCGGGTGAGCAGTTCTTC. Translating gives CSARDVGQGSGEQFF.

This clonotype has at least ten counts. J is TRBJ2-5 and V is TRBV12-3 or TRBV12-4; possible D gene TRBD1, 6 bases. Trimming shortened V by 6 bases and J by 1 base, and 12 bases separated the two germline ends. This CDR3 is 14 amino acids long. The CDR3 DNA reads TGTGCCAGCAGCCGACAGGCACCCCAAGAGACCCAGTACTTC. It specifies CASSRQAPQETQYF.

V and J are TRBV20-1 and TRBJ2-1; 8 bases map to TRBD2. The CDR3 contains 14 residues. V lost 3 bases to trimming and J lost 5 bases; unmatched junction nucleotides: 6. In germline, CDR1 is DFQATT, CDR2 SNEGSKA (reference sequence). In nucleotides, the CDR3 is TGCAGTGCTAGGGGGGTAGCGGGGAACAATGAGCAGTTCTTC. It is translated as CSARGVAGNNEQFF.

V is TRBV20-1 and J is TRBJ1-2; no clear D gene. Germline V lookup: CDR1 DFQATT, CDR2 SNEGSKA (reference sequence). V lost 2 bases, J lost 1 base, and 2 bases lay in between. There are 11 residues in the CDR3. CDR3 loop: CSARLNYGYTF. CDR3 nucleotides: TGCAGTGCTAGACTTAACTATGGCTACACCTTC.

This clonotype appeared a few times. The gene calls are TRBV4-2 and TRBJ2-1; TRBD2 might be the D (5 bases). The CDR3 has 16 residues. Trimming pared 4 bases from V and 0 bases from J, leaving 13 bases between. Germline V lookup: CDR1 LGHNA, CDR2 YNFKEQ. The CDR3 region has the DNA TGTGCCAGCAGCCCGACCGAGCGGAGCTCCTACAATGAGCAGTTCTTC. Translating gives CASSPTERSSYNEQFF.

This clonotype came up a few times. This chain joins TRBV4-3 and TRBJ2-1; 9 bases align to TRBD2. After removal of 6 bases from V and 10 bases from J, the junction contained 13 bases not matched to a gene. Germline-derived CDR1 and CDR2 are LGHNA and YSLEER. This CDR3 region has 15 residues. CDR3 sequence (DNA): TGCGCCAGCAGTCGCTTAGCGGGAGCTTTATTCGAGCAGTTCTTC. Amino acid sequence: CASSRLAGALFEQFF.